This TCR beta chain is from a study of identical twins. In TCRdb, the 5' RACE reads were re-called with MiXCR into one record per CDR3 protein. This sample carries some 190,000 distinct CDR3 sequences, 15% to 20% of them seen once, and the ten largest clones take 40%. The CDR3 is 12 residues long. CDR1 and CDR2 (germline): SNHLY, FYNNEI. V lost 6 bases, J lost 7 bases, and 12 bases lay in between. These data were also filed under a second study, of T cells expressing NK-cell markers. That study reports: NKG2C+ dominant clonotype frequencies in over 5 donors were 1.0-7.0% of CD8+ T cells.

The origin of this receptor is a woman aged 18 to 35 in good health. The chain is built from TRBV2 and TRBJ2-5; no clear D gene. Sequences were obtained from CD8+ T cells sorted from blood. The CDR3 bases are TGTGCCAGCAGGGGTGGAAGATGGACCCAGTACTTC. As protein: CASRGGRWTQYF. The full variable domain, in which reference TRBV2 and TRBJ2-5 provide the parts outside the CDR3, is EPEVTQTPSHQVTQMGQEVILRCVPISNHLYFYWYRQILGQKVEFLVSFYNNEISEKSEIFDDQFSVERPDGSNFTLKIRSTKLEDSAMYFCASRGGRWTQYFGPGTRLLVL.